This T cell receptor beta chain is drawn from a study of blood T cell repertoires in COVID-19. V shed 6 bases, J shed 2 bases, and the junction held 4 bases outside the gene matches. Germline CDR1 reads ENHRY; CDR2 reads SYGVKD. The CDR3 has 14 amino acids. Using immunoSEQ multiplex PCR, the repertoire was profiled, and TCRdb retains in-frame clones only, with some absent. The data hold approximately 170,000 clones, with around 85% observed a single time. The clonotype comes from a man aged 50 to 60 with active or convalescent COVID-19. Sequencing was carried out using peripheral blood. The chain is built from TRBV10-3 and TRBJ2-7; 10 nucleotides align to TRBD1. The CDR3 region has the DNA TGTGCCATCAGGTCCGGGACAGGGGCCTACGAGCAGTACTTC. Its protein is CAIRSGTGAYEQYF.